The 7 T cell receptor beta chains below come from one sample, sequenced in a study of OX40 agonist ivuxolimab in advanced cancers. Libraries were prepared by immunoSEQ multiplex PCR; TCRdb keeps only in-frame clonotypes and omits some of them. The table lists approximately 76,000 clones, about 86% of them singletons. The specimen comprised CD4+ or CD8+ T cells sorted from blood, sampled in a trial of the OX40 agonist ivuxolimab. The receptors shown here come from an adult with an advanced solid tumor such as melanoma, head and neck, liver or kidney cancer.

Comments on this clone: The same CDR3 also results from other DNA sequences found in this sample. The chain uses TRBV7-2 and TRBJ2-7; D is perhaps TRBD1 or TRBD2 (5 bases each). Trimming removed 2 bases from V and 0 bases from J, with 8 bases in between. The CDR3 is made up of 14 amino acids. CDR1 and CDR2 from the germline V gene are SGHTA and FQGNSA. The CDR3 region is CASSLSGGSYEQYF. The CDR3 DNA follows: TGTGCCAGCAGCTTATCTGGGGGCTCCTACGAGCAGTACTTC.

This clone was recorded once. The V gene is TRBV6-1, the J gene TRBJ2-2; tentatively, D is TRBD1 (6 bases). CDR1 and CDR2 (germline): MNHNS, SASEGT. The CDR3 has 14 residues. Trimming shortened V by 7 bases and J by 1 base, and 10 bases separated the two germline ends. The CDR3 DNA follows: TGTGCCAGCATCGGACAGAAGAACACCGGGGAGCTGTTTTTT. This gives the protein CASIGQKNTGELFF.

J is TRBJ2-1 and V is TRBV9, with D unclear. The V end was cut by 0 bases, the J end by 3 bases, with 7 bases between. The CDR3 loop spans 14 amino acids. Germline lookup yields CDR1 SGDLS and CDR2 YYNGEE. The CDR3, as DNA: TGTGCCAGCAGCGTAGGTGGAATCTACAATGAGCAGTTCTTC. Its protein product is CASSVGGIYNEQFF.

In DNA form, the CDR3 reads TGTGCCAGCAGCTTAGGACGTGATACTGAAGCTTTCTTT. It yields the protein CASSLGRDTEAFF. This chain uses TRBV13 with TRBJ1-1; D gene uncertain. Germline CDR1 is PRHDT and CDR2 is FYEKMQ (reference sequence). The CDR3 covers 13 residues. The ends were cut back, 0 bases at V and 5 bases at J, with 7 bases in the middle.

CDR3 nucleotide sequence: TGTGCCAGCAGTTCCCCGGGGGCGAGGGGCTACACCTTC. Its protein product is CASSSPGARGYTF. The chain couples TRBV6-6 to TRBJ1-2, with D tentatively TRBD1 (6 bases). The CDR3 is 13 residues long. Germline CDR1 MNHNY, CDR2 SVGAGI (reference sequence). The V gene lost 4 bases and the J gene lost 8 bases, with 14 bases spanning the gap.

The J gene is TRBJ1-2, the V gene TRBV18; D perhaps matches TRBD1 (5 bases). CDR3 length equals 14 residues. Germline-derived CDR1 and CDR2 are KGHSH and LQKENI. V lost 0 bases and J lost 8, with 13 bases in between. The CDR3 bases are TGTGCCAGCTCACCACCGGTACAGGTGCAAGGCTACACCTTC. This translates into CASSPPVQVQGYTF.

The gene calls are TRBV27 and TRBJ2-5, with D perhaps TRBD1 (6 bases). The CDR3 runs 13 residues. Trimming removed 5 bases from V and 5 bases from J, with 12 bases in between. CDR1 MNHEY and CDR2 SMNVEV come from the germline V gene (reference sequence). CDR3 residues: CASSPRGRETQYF. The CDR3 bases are TGTGCCAGCAGTCCCAGGGGCAGGGAGACCCAGTACTTC.